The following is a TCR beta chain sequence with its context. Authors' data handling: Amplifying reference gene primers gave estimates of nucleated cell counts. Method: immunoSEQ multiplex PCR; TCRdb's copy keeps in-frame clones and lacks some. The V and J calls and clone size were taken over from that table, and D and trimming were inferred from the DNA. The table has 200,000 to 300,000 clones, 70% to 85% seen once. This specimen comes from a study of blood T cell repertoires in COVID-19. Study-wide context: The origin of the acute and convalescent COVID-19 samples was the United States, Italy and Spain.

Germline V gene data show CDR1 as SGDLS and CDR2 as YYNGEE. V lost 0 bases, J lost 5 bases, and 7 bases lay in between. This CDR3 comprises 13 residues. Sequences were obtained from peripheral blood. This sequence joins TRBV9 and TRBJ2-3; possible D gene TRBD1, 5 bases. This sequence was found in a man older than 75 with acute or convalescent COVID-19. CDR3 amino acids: CASSVGRVDTQYF. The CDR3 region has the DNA TGTGCCAGCAGCGTAGGCAGGGTAGATACGCAGTATTTT.